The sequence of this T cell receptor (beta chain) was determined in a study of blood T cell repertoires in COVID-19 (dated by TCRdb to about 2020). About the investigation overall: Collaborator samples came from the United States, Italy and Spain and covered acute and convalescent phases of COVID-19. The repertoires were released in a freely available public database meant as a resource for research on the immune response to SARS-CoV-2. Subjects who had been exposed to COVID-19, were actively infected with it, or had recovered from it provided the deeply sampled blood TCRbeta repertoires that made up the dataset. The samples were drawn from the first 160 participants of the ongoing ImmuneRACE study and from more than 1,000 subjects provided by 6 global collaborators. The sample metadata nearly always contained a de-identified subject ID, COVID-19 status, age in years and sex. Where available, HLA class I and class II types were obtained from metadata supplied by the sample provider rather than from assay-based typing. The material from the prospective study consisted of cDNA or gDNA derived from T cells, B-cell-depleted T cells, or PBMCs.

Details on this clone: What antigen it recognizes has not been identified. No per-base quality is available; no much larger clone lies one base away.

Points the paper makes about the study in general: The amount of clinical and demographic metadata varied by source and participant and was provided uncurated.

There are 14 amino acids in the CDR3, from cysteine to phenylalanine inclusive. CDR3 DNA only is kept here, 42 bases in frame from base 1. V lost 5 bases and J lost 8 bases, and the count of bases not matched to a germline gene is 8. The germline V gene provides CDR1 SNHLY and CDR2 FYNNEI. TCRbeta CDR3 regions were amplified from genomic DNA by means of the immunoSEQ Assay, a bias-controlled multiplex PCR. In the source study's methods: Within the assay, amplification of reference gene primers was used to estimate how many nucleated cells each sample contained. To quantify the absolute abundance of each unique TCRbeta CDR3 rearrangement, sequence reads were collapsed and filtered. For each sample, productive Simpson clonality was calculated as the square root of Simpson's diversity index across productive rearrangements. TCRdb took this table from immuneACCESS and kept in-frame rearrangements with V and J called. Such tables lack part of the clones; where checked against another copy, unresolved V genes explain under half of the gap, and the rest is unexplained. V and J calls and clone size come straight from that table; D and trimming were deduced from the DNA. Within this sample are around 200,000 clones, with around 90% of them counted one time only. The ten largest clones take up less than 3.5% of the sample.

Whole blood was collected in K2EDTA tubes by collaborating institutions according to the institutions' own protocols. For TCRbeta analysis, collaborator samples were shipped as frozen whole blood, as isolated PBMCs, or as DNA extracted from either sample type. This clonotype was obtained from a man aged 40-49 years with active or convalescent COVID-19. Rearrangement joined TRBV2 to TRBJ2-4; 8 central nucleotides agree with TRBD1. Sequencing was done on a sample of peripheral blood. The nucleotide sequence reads TGTGCCAGCAGTAACGGACAGGGATGGGACATTCAGTACTTC. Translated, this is CASSNGQGWDIQYF.